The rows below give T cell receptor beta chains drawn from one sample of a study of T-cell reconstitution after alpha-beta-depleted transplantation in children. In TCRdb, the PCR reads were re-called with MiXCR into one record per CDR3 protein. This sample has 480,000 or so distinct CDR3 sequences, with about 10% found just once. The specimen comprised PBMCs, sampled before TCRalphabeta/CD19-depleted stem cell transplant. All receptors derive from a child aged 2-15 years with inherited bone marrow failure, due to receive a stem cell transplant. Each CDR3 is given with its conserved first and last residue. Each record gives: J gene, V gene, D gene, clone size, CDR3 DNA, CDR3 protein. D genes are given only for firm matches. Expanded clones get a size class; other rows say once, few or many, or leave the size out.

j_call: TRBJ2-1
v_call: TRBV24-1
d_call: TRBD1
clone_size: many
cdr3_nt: TGTGCCACCAGTGATCGGGACAGGGACTACAATGAGCAGTTCTTC
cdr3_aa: CATSDRDRDYNEQFF

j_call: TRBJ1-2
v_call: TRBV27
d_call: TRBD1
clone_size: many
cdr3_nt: TGTGCCAGCAGTCTGACAGGGGGCCCGAACTATGGCTACACCTTC
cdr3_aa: CASSLTGGPNYGYTF

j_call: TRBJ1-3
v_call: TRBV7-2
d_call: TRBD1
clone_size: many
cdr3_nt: TGTGCCAGCAGCCCTAGGACAGGCCGCTCTGGAAACACCATATATTTT
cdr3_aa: CASSPRTGRSGNTIYF

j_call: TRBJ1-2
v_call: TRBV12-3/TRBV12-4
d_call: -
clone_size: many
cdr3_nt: TGTGCCAGCAACCGGGAGTCGGACTATGGCTACACCTTC
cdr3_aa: CASNRESDYGYTF

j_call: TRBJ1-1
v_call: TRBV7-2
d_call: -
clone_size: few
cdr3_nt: TGTGCCAGCAGCTTAGGCGTCAGGGCGAACACTGAAGCTTTCTTT
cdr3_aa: CASSLGVRANTEAFF

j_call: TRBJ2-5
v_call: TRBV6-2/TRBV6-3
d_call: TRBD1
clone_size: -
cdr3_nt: TGTGCCAGCAGACTTGGACAGGCGGCGGATATAGAGACCCAGTACTTC
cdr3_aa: CASRLGQAADIETQYF

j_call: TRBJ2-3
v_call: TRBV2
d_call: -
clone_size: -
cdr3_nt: TGTGCCAGCAGTAGGAGGAAAGACACAGATACGCAGTATTTT
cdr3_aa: CASSRRKDTDTQYF

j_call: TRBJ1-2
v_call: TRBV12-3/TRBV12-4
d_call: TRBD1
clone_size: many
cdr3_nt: TGTGCCAGCAGTTCACAGGGGTTCTATGGCTACACCTTC
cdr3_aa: CASSSQGFYGYTF

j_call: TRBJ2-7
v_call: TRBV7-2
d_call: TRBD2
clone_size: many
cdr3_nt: TGTGCCAGCAGCTCTTTTAGCGGGGGCTCCTACGAGCAGTACTTC
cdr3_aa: CASSSFSGGSYEQYF

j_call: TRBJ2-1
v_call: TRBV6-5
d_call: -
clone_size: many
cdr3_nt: TGTGCCAGCAGTTACGGGACATTCTCCTACAATGAGCAGTTCTTC
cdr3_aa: CASSYGTFSYNEQFF

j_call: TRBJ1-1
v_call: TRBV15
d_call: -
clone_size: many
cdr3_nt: TGTGCCACCAGCAGAGGGGCGAACACTGAAGCTTTCTTT
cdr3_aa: CATSRGANTEAFF

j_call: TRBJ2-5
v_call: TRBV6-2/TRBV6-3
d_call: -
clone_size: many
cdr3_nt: TGTGCCAGCAGTTACGTCGGGACGGAGGAGACCCAGTACTTC
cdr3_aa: CASSYVGTEETQYF

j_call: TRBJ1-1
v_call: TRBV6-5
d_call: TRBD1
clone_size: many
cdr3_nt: TGTGCCAGCAGTCCGGGACAGGGCTACACTGAAGCTTTCTTT
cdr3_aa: CASSPGQGYTEAFF

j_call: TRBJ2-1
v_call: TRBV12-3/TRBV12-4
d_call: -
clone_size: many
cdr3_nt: TGTGCCAGCAGCACGGGACCGAGCTCCTACAATGAGCAGTTCTTC
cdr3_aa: CASSTGPSSYNEQFF

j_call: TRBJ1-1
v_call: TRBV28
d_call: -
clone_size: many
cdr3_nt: TGTGCCAGCAGTTTTACATTGAACACTGAAGCTTTCTTT
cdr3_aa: CASSFTLNTEAFF

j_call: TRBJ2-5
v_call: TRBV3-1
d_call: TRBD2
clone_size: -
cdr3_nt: TGTGCCAGCAGCCTTGGACTAGCGGGCGGGTCGATGACCCAGTACTTC
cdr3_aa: CASSLGLAGGSMTQYF

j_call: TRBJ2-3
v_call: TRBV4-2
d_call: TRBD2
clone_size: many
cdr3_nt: TGTGCCAGCAGCCAAGAGATCCCCAGATGGGCTAGCGGGAGTCGTGATACGCAGTATTTT
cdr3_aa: CASSQEIPRWASGSRDTQYF

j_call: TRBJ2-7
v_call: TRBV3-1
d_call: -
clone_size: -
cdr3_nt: TGTGCCTGCAGTCCAATTCTGCACGGGACGCTCGCCTACGAGCAGTACTTC
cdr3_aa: CACSPILHGTLAYEQYF

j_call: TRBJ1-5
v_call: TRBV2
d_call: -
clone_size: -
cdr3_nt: TGTGCCAGCACCGACCTGGGGGGCCATCAGCCCCAGCATTTT
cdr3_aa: CASTDLGGHQPQHF

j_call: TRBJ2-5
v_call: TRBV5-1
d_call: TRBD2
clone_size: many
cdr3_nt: TGCGCCAGCAGCTCCCGACTAGCGGGAGGGGATGAGACCCAGTACTTC
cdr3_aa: CASSSRLAGGDETQYF

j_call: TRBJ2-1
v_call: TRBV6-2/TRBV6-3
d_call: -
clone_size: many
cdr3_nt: TGTGCCAGCAGCCGACGGGGGTTCGATAGGGCGGTCTACAATGAGCAGTTCTTC
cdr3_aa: CASSRRGFDRAVYNEQFF

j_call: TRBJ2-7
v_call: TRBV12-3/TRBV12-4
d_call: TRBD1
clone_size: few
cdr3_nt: TGTGCCAGCAGTTTCTGGGGACAGGGGTTTCTGTACGAGCAGTACTTC
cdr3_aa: CASSFWGQGFLYEQYF

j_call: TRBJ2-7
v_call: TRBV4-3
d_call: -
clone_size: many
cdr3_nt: TGCGCCAGCAGCCAAGGCGGGCGGGCGGCCGACGAGCAGTACTTC
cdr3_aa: CASSQGGRAADEQYF

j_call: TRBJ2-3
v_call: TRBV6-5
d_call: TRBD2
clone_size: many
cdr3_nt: TGTGCCAGCAGCTACCTAGCTAGCGGTGAGCAAGATACGCAGTATTTT
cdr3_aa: CASSYLASGEQDTQYF

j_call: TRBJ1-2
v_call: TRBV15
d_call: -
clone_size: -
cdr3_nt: TGTGCCACCAGCAGGGATAGGACAGCGTATGGCTACACCTTC
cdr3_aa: CATSRDRTAYGYTF

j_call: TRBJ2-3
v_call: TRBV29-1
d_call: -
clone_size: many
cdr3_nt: TGCAGCGTTGGCTTAAGCACAGATACGCAGTATTTT
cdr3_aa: CSVGLSTDTQYF

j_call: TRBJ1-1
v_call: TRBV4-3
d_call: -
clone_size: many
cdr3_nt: TGCGCCAGCAGCCAAGCCAGGAACATGAACACTGAAGCTTTCTTT
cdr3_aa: CASSQARNMNTEAFF

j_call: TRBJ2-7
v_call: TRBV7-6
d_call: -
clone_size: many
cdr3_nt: TGTGCCAGCAGCCCCCTGCTCGGGGACCACGAGCAGTACTTC
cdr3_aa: CASSPLLGDHEQYF

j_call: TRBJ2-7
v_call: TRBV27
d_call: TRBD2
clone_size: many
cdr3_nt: TGTGCCAGCAGTCCGAGACTAGCGGGAGAGGACGAGCAGTACTTC
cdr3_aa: CASSPRLAGEDEQYF

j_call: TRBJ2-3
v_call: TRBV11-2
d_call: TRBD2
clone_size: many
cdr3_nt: TGTGCCAGCAGCCCTCTCCGTAGCGGGAGGGTTTGGGATACGCAGTATTTT
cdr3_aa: CASSPLRSGRVWDTQYF

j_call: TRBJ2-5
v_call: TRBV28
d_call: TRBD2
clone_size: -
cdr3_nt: TGTGCCAGCAGTTCCTTAGCGGGAGAGGCCCAAGAGACCCAGTACTTC
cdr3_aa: CASSSLAGEAQETQYF

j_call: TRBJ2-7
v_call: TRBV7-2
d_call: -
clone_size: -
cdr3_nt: TGTGCCAGCAGCTTAGCGCCCACCCCCCTGGGCAATTACGAGCAGTACTTC
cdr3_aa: CASSLAPTPLGNYEQYF

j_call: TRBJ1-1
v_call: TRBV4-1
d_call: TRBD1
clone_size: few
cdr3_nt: TGCGCCAGCAGCCGGATTGGGACAGGGGACACTGAAGCTTTCTTT
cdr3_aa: CASSRIGTGDTEAFF

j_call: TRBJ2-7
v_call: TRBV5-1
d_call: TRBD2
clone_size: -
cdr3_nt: TGCGCCAGCAGCTTATCTCTAGCGGGCTCCGACGAGCAGTACTTC
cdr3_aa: CASSLSLAGSDEQYF

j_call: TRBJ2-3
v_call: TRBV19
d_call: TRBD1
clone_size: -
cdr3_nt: TGTGCCAGTAGCACCGAGGCCGGGACAGGGGGTCCCACAGATACGCAGTATTTT
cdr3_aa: CASSTEAGTGGPTDTQYF

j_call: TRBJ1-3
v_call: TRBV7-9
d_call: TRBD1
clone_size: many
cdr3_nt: TGTGCCAGCAGCTCAGGACAGGCTGTGGACACCATATATTTT
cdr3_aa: CASSSGQAVDTIYF

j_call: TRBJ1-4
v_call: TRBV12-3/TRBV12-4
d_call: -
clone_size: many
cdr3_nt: TGTGCCAGCTCATGGGCGGGGAGGGGTGTGGATGAAAAACTGTTTTTT
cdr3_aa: CASSWAGRGVDEKLFF

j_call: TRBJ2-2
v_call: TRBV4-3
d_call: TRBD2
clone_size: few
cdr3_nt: TGCGCCAGCAGCCAGCGCGCTAGCGGCCTGACCGGGGAGCTGTTTTTT
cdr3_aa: CASSQRASGLTGELFF

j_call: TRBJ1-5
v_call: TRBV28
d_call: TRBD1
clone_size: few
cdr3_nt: TGTGCCAGCAGCCAACCCTGGACAGGGGGCTTCGGTAAGAGCAATCAGCCCCAGCATTTT
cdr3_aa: CASSQPWTGGFGKSNQPQHF

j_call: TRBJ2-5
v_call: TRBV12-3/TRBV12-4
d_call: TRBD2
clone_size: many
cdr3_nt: TGTGCCAGCAGTTCCCCAGGGTACGGGACTAGCGGGAGGGCCCGCGAGACCCAGTACTTC
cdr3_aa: CASSSPGYGTSGRARETQYF

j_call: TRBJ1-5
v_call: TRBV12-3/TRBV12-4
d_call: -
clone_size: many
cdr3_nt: TGTGCCAGCAGTTTAGAGAATCAGCCCCAGCATTTT
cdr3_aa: CASSLENQPQHF

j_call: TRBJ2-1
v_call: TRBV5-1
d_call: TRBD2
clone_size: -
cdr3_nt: TGCGCCGGAAAAAATGGAATACTAGCGAGCGATGAGCAGTTCTTC
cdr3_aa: CAGKNGILASDEQFF

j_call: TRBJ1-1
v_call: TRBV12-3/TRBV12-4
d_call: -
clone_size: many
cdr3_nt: TGTGCCAGCAACACCTTTGGGCTGAACACTGAAGCTTTCTTT
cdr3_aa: CASNTFGLNTEAFF

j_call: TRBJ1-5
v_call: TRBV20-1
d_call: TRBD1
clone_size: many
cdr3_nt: TGCAGTGCGAGAGGGGGACAGGGACAGCCCCAGCATTTT
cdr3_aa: CSARGGQGQPQHF

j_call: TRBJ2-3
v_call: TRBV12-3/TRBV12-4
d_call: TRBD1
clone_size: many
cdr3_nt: TGTGCCAGCAGTTGGACAGGGATCACAGATACGCAGTATTTT
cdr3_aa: CASSWTGITDTQYF

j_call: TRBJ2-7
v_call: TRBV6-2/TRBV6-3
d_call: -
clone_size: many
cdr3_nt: TGTGCCAGCAGTTACGTCCGTTTTCTGTACTTC
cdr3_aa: CASSYVRFLYF

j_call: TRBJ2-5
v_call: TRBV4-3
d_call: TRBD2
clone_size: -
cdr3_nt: TGCGCCAGCAGCCAAGGGAAGGGAGGGCCGATGGAGACCCAGTACTTC
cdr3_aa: CASSQGKGGPMETQYF

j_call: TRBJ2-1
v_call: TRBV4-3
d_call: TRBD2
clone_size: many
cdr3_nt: TGCGCCAGCAGCCACCCACTAGCGGGAGGGCCTGGGGCAAGTGAGCAGTTCTTC
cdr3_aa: CASSHPLAGGPGASEQFF

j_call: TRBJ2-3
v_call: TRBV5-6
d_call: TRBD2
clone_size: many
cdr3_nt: TGTGCCAGCAGCTTGGCCCCCCTAGCGGGAGGTATCGATACGCAGTATTTT
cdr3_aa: CASSLAPLAGGIDTQYF

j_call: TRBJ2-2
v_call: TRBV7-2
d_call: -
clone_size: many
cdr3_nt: TGTGCCAGCAGCCTCTCGGGTAGCGGCCGGGAGCTGTTTTTT
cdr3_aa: CASSLSGSGRELFF

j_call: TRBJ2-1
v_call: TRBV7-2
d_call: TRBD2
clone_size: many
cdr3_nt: TGTGCCAGCAGCTTAGGCGGGGGTACCTACAATGAGCAGTTCTTC
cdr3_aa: CASSLGGGTYNEQFF

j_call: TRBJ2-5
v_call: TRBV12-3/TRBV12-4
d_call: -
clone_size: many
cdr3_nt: TGTGCCAGCAGTTTCGGTCGCGAGACCCAGTACTTC
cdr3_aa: CASSFGRETQYF

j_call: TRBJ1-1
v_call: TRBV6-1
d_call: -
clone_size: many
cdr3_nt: TGTGCCAGCAGCCCCTATAATACGAACACTGAAGCTTTCTTT
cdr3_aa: CASSPYNTNTEAFF

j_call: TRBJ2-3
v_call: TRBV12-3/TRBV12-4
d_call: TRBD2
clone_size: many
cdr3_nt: TGTGCCAGCAGAATAGCGGGGGGGCCCACAGATACGCAGTATTTT
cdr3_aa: CASRIAGGPTDTQYF

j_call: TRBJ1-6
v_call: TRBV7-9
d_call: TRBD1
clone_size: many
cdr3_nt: TGTGCCAGCAGCTACGAACAGGGGTCACCCCTCCACTTT
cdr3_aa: CASSYEQGSPLHF

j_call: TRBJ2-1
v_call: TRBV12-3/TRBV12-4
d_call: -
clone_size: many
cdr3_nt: TGTGCCAGCAGTTTAACGGACGCCGGTGAGCAGTTCTTC
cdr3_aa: CASSLTDAGEQFF

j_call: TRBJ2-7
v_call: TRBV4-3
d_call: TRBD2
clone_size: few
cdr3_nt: TGCGCCAGCAGCCTAGACGGACTAGGCGAGCAGTACTTC
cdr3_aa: CASSLDGLGEQYF

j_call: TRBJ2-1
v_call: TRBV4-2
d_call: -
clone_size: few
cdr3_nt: TGTGCCAGCAGCCAAGATTGGCGGGCTAGCAGGAATGAGCAGTTCTTC
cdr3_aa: CASSQDWRASRNEQFF

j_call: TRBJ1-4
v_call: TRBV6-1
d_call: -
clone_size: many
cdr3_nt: TGTGCCAGCAGCGGACCGGACATTGGCACTAATGAAAAACTGTTTTTT
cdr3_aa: CASSGPDIGTNEKLFF

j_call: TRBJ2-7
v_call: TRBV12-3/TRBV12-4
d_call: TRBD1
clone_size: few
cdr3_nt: TGTGCCAGCAGTTCTAAGGGGCCCGGGACAGGGGTGAACGACGAGCAGTACTTC
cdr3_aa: CASSSKGPGTGVNDEQYF